This T cell receptor (beta chain) was documented in a study of cytomegalovirus exposure and HLA in healthy donors. Both 60 Vbeta primers and 13 Jbeta primers went into the PCR. Sequencing was performed with immunoSEQ multiplex PCR; in TCRdb, only in-frame clones are kept and a portion is missing. Its table lists about 160,000 clones. The J segment lost 2 bases and the V segment lost 8 bases, leaving 3 bases of the junction unmatched. This CDR3 is built from 14 residues. The germline V gene encodes CDR1 MNHNS and CDR2 SASEGT. Sequencing used PBMCs. V is TRBV6-1 and J is TRBJ2-7; 13 nucleotides align to TRBD2. The TCR sequence derives from a man younger than 40 in good health and CMV-seronegative. CDR3 in DNA: TGTGCCAGCTTAGGACTAGCGGGAGCCTACGAGCAGTACTTC. Translated, it gives CASLGLAGAYEQYF.